This T cell receptor beta chain was recorded in a study of CD8 T cells in ankylosing spondylitis. Whole-study results and caveats: Blood of patients with ankylosing spondylitis appeared to be characterized by a TCR beta motif of about eight highly homologous variants.

Concerning this clonotype: What it recognizes is unknown.

In TCRdb, the 5' RACE reads were re-called with MiXCR into one record per CDR3 protein. The table shows 350,000 to 450,000 distinct CDR3 sequences, with roughly a quarter occurring only once. The receptor comes from a male donor with ankylosing spondylitis. The sequencing sample was made of blood, either unsorted or a sorted T cell fraction (not recorded which).

As DNA, the CDR3 is TGTGCCAGCAGTTTGCTTTCCTCACAGGGTAGCCACACCTTC. This sequence encodes CASSLLSSQGSHTF. The V gene is TRBV12-3 or TRBV12-4, the J gene TRBJ1-2, with D possibly TRBD1 on 6 matching bases. V shed 3 bases and J shed 12 bases, with 20 bases lying between them. The CDR3 loop spans 14 amino acids.